The entry below describes one T cell receptor (beta chain). Several immunoSEQ plates held equal portions of the genomic DNA taken from each subset. Using immunoSEQ multiplex PCR, the repertoire was profiled, and TCRdb retains in-frame clones only, with some absent. Of approximately 2,000,000 clones detected, approximately 92% appear once; the ten largest clones hold about 1.7%. The CDR3 consists of 17 residues. The junction had 14 bases not matched to a gene; V was cut back by 4 bases and J by 8 bases. CDR1 is MNHEY and CDR2 is SMNVEV in the germline V gene (reference sequence). Naive CD8 cells comprised CD45RO-negative, CCR7-positively selected cells, excluding terminally differentiated effector memory CD45RA+ cells. The entry originates in a study of shared clonotypes between healthy human individuals.

The V call is TRBV27, the J call TRBJ2-1; 10 bases fit TRBD2. The clonotype was recovered from a young man in good health. Some clones in this sample may be carry-over from other donors' samples. The sample was naive CD8+ T cells from PBMCs. CDR3 nucleotide sequence: TGTGCCAGCAGTTCCTGGACTAGCGGACCCAACCCCGATGAGCAGTTCTTC. The encoded protein is CASSSWTSGPNPDEQFF.